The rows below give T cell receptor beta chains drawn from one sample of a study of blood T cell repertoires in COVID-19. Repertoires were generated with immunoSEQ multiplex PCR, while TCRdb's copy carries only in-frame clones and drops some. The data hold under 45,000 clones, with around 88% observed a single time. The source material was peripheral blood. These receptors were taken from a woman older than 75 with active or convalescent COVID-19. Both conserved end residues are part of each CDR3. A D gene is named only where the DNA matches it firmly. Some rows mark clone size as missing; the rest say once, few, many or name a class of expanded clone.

CDR3 DNA: TGTGCCAGCAGCCACAGCGCTGAAGCTTTCTTT; CDR3 protein: CASSHSAEAFF; J gene: TRBJ1-1; clone size: once; D gene: .; V gene: TRBV3-1/TRBV3-2
CDR3 DNA: TGTGCCATCAGCCGGACTAGCGGTAGCACAGATACGCAGTATTTT; CDR3 protein: CAISRTSGSTDTQYF; J gene: TRBJ2-3; clone size: once; D gene: TRBD2; V gene: TRBV10-3
CDR3 DNA: TGCAGCGTTGAATATGCGACAGACCTTGAAGCTTTCTTT; CDR3 protein: CSVEYATDLEAFF; J gene: TRBJ1-1; clone size: .; D gene: .; V gene: TRBV29-1
CDR3 DNA: TGTGCCTGGACCTCCGCGTGGCGGAGCTCCTACAATGAGCAGTTCTTC; CDR3 protein: CAWTSAWRSSYNEQFF; J gene: TRBJ2-1; clone size: .; D gene: .; V gene: TRBV30
CDR3 DNA: TGTGCCAGCAAACCCACAGGGTTGCCTAATGAAAAACTGTTTTTT; CDR3 protein: CASKPTGLPNEKLFF; J gene: TRBJ1-4; clone size: .; D gene: .; V gene: TRBV7-8
CDR3 DNA: TGCGCCAGCGGGCAAACAGGGGGGAAAAATGAAAAACTGTTTTTT; CDR3 protein: CASGQTGGKNEKLFF; J gene: TRBJ1-4; clone size: .; D gene: TRBD1; V gene: TRBV5-1
CDR3 DNA: TGTGCCAGCAGGGGGGACAGGGACTTCACAGATACGCAGTATTTT; CDR3 protein: CASRGDRDFTDTQYF; J gene: TRBJ2-3; clone size: .; D gene: TRBD1; V gene: TRBV6-5
CDR3 DNA: TGTGCCAGCAGCGTAGGGGCTAGCGGGAGTAGAGAGACCCAGTACTTC; CDR3 protein: CASSVGASGSRETQYF; J gene: TRBJ2-5; clone size: .; D gene: TRBD2; V gene: TRBV9
CDR3 DNA: TGTGCCAGCAGCTTAGGACAGGGTCTGATAGAGACCCAGTACTTC; CDR3 protein: CASSLGQGLIETQYF; J gene: TRBJ2-5; clone size: few; D gene: TRBD1; V gene: TRBV7-6
CDR3 DNA: TGTGCCAGCAGTGAATCCCAGAGGACAGTTGTTCAGCCCCAGCATTTT; CDR3 protein: CASSESQRTVVQPQHF; J gene: TRBJ1-5; clone size: .; D gene: .; V gene: TRBV6-1